The rows below give T cell receptor beta chains drawn from one sample of a study of cytomegalovirus exposure and HLA in healthy donors. Clones were sequenced by immunoSEQ multiplex PCR, and TCRdb holds only the in-frame ones, with some missing. The sample has about 55,000 clones. The sequencing sample was made of PBMCs. Receptor source: a man aged 45-65 years in good health and CMV-seropositive. CDR3s include the opening cysteine and the closing phenylalanine or tryptophan. D genes are given only for firm matches.

TRBV7-2,NA,TRBJ2-7,TGTGCCAGCAGCTTCTCAGGGAAAGGCTACGAGCAGTACTTC,CASSFSGKGYEQYF
TRBV30,TRBD2,TRBJ2-7,TGTGCCTGGACCGGACTAGCGGGGGGGAATCTCGGCGAGCAGTACTTC,CAWTGLAGGNLGEQYF
TRBV2,NA,TRBJ1-4,TGTGCCAGCAGCAGTCAAGAGCGCGGTAAACTGTTTTTT,CASSSQERGKLFF
TRBV5-1,TRBD1,TRBJ2-7,TGCGCCAGCAGCTTGACAGGGGGCGTCCCCTACGAGCAGTACTTC,CASSLTGGVPYEQYF
TRBV6-7,TRBD1,TRBJ1-1,TGTGCCAGCAGATGGGACAGCTTGAACACTGAAGCTTTCTTT,CASRWDSLNTEAFF
TRBV7-2,NA,TRBJ1-1,TGTGCCAGCAGCTTAGTGGGGGGGATAACGTACACTGAAGCTTTCTTT,CASSLVGGITYTEAFF
TRBV25-1,TRBD1,TRBJ2-1,TGTGCCAGCAGTGGCTCCGGGACAGGGACCTACAATGAGCAGTTCTTC,CASSGSGTGTYNEQFF
TRBV18,TRBD2,TRBJ2-7,TGTGCCAGCTCCCCCGGGGTAGCGGGGGTCTCCTACGAGCAGTACTTC,CASSPGVAGVSYEQYF
TRBV13,TRBD1,TRBJ2-2,TGTGCCAGCAGCACGGGACAGGGTACCGGGGAGCTGTTTTTT,CASSTGQGTGELFF
TRBV5-1,NA,TRBJ1-2,TGCGCCAGCAGCCCTGGCCGGTGGGGGGGAGATGGCTACACCTTC,CASSPGRWGGDGYTF
TRBV5-1,NA,TRBJ1-4,TGCGCCAGCAGCTTGGCATCAACTAATGAAAAACTGTTTTTT,CASSLASTNEKLFF
TRBV19,NA,TRBJ1-2,TGTGCCAGTAGTTCCCGTCCTTTTAACTATGGCTACACCTTC,CASSSRPFNYGYTF
TRBV19,TRBD2,TRBJ2-1,TGTGCCAGTACTAATCGGGCTAGCGGGAGGGCGGACAATGAGCAGTTCTTC,CASTNRASGRADNEQFF
TRBV6-6,TRBD1,TRBJ1-6,TGTGCCAGCGGGGGACAGGACAGCAATTCACCCCTCCACTTT,CASGGQDSNSPLHF
TRBV14,TRBD1,TRBJ1-1,TGTGCCAGCAGCCAAACAGGGGGTTTTACTGAAGCTTTCTTT,CASSQTGGFTEAFF
TRBV6-5,NA,TRBJ1-1,TGTGCCAGCAGAGACGGAGCGACTGAAGCTTTCTTT,CASRDGATEAFF
TRBV6-4,NA,TRBJ2-7,TGTGCCAGCAGTGACCCCTCAAGATCCGGGACACTCCTTGAGCAGTACTTC,CASSDPSRSGTLLEQYF
TRBV29-1,TRBD1,TRBJ2-3,TGCAGCGTTGAAGCGGGGACAGGGGATACGCAGTATTTT,CSVEAGTGDTQYF
TRBV6-5,NA,TRBJ1-1,TGTGCCAGCAGTTACAAGGAAGGGGCTATGCCGCAGTTCTTT,CASSYKEGAMPQFF
TRBV4-1,NA,TRBJ2-3,TGCGCCAGCAGCCAAGAGGGTCCTAGCTTTCACCCCAGCACAGATAAGCAGTATTTT,CASSQEGPSFHPSTDKQYF
TRBV7-8,NA,TRBJ2-7,TGTGCCAGCAGCCCATACCCGGGGGACTACGAGCAGTACTTC,CASSPYPGDYEQYF
TRBV7-6,NA,TRBJ2-7,TGTGCCAGCAGCTTAACAGGGAAAGGGACCTACGAGCAGTACTTC,CASSLTGKGTYEQYF
TRBV5-1,NA,TRBJ2-5,TGCGCCAGCAGCTTGGTGGGCACAGGAGGGGAGACCCAGTACTTC,CASSLVGTGGETQYF
TRBV5-1,NA,TRBJ1-4,TGCGCCAGCGGGTCGCGGGGGGGCAATGAAAAACTGTTTTTT,CASGSRGGNEKLFF
TRBV10-3,NA,TRBJ1-2,TGTGCCATCAGTGAGTCAGAGACTAACTATGGCTACACCTTC,CAISESETNYGYTF
TRBV19,TRBD1,TRBJ1-2,TGTGCCAGTCTCAGGGGGGCGACCTATGGCTACACCTTC,CASLRGATYGYTF
TRBV10-2,NA,TRBJ2-1,TGCGCCAGCAGGAGCGGGCCATCCTCAAATGAGCAGTTCTTC,CASRSGPSSNEQFF
TRBV5-1,TRBD2,TRBJ2-7,TGCGCCAGCAGCCCACCGTTGGGGGGGGTCTACGAGCAGTACTTC,CASSPPLGGVYEQYF
TRBV7-8,TRBD1,TRBJ1-6,TGTGCCAGCAGCTTGGGACAGAGCTATTCACCCCTCCACTTT,CASSLGQSYSPLHF
TRBV29-1,NA,TRBJ2-7,TGCAGCGCCGGATCCCGCCAGGGGGGACCCTACGAGCAGTACTTC,CSAGSRQGGPYEQYF
TRBV18,NA,TRBJ1-5,TGTGCCAGCTCTTCCTCAGGGTTCAATCAGCCCCAGCATTTT,CASSSSGFNQPQHF
TRBV18,TRBD2,TRBJ2-7,TGTGCCAGCTCACCAGGCGCTAGCGGAACCTACGAGCAGTACTTC,CASSPGASGTYEQYF
TRBV5-1,NA,TRBJ1-3,TGCGCCAGCAGCTCGGACAGTGGAAACACCATATATTTT,CASSSDSGNTIYF
TRBV30,TRBD2,TRBJ2-5,TGTGCCTGGAGTTCGAGCGGGGGGACCCAAGAGACCCAGTACTTC,CAWSSSGGTQETQYF
TRBV7-2,NA,TRBJ2-6,TGTGCCAGCAGCCGGAGGGAGGGGGCCAACGTCCTGACTTTC,CASSRREGANVLTF
TRBV18,NA,TRBJ1-2,TGTGCCAGCTCACAACAACAGGAGGGCTACACCTTC,CASSQQQEGYTF
TRBV2,NA,TRBJ1-1,TGTGCCAGCACCCGGCGGGGGGCCACTGAAGCTTTCTTT,CASTRRGATEAFF
TRBV6-1,TRBD1,TRBJ1-2,TGTGCCAGCAGCTTCGGACAGGGGGGTGGCTACACCTTC,CASSFGQGGGYTF
TRBV7-2,TRBD2,TRBJ2-1,TGTGCCAGCAGCCCGAAGCGGGAGGGGGACAATGAGCAGTTCTTC,CASSPKREGDNEQFF
TRBV19,TRBD1,TRBJ2-7,TGTGCCAGTAGTTTTGGATCACCGGGACAGGGGATTTACGAGCAGTACTTC,CASSFGSPGQGIYEQYF
TRBV13,NA,TRBJ2-7,TGTGCCAGCAGCTTTGGGCCTAGCCCTTCCTACGAGCAGTACTTC,CASSFGPSPSYEQYF
TRBV5-1,NA,TRBJ1-2,TGCGCCAGCAGCGCCGGGAGGGACTCTGGCTACACCTTC,CASSAGRDSGYTF
TRBV29-1,TRBD1,TRBJ2-5,TGCAGCGTTGACGGACAGGGGGGAAAAGAGACCCAGTACTTC,CSVDGQGGKETQYF
TRBV30,NA,TRBJ2-3,TGTGCCTGGAGTGTGGGGGCAGGGGAAACAGATACGCAGTATTTT,CAWSVGAGETDTQYF
TRBV7-2,TRBD1,TRBJ2-1,TGTGCCAGCAGCTTGATACAGGGGCGGAATGAGCAGTTCTTC,CASSLIQGRNEQFF
TRBV5-5,NA,TRBJ2-3,TGTGCCAGCACCATGGGGGGTACGCAGTATTTT,CASTMGGTQYF
TRBV5-6,NA,TRBJ2-7,TGTGCCAGCAGCTTGGGAGGGTCGGCCTACGAGCAGTACTTC,CASSLGGSAYEQYF
TRBV2,NA,TRBJ2-5,TGTGCCAGCAGTGAAGCGCTTGTGGGGAGAGAGACCCAGTACTTC,CASSEALVGRETQYF
TRBV4-3,TRBD2,TRBJ2-7,TGCGCCAGCAGCCAAGTAGCGGGAGTGGCAGCCTACGAGCAGTACTTC,CASSQVAGVAAYEQYF
TRBV5-6,NA,TRBJ2-1,TGTGCCAGCAGCTTGAGGGGGTACTCCTACAATGAGCAGTTCTTC,CASSLRGYSYNEQFF
TRBV30,NA,TRBJ1-2,TGTGCCTGGGGGGCCGTCTATGGCTACACCTTC,CAWGAVYGYTF